The 10 T cell receptor beta chains listed next were all sequenced from one sample in a study of T cells expressing NK-cell markers (TCRdb year 2020). The library came from 5' RACE. TCRdb shows the sequencer as Illumina HiSeq 2000. The reads, reprocessed by TCRdb, yield one row per CDR3 protein sequence and no DNA. The table held for this sample gives roughly 390,000 distinct CDR3 sequences. Together, the top ten hold about 11% of the sample. Sequences were obtained from blood T cells: a sorted CD56 or NKG2C T cell subset, CD4+ or CD8+ T cells, or bulk PBMC T cells (not recorded which). The receptors shown here come from a woman aged 45-59 years in good health. Donor details come from another sample of the same person, matched by shared clones.

The chain employs TRBV5-1 and TRBJ1-6; TCRdb's D call, TRBD1, is unchecked because there is no DNA. The CDR3 runs to 15 residues. From germline, CDR1 is SGHRS and CDR2 YFSETQ. The CDR3 is CASSLGTGFNSPLHF.

The rearrangement links TRBV28 to TRBJ1-5. CDR1 and CDR2 from the germline V gene are MDHEN and SYDVKM. The CDR3 is 15 amino acids. This CDR3 reads CATNRVLQEDQPQHF.

V is TRBV3-1 and J is TRBJ1-3; the D gene TCRdb calls, TRBD1, cannot be checked with no DNA. From germline, CDR1 is LGHDT and CDR2 YNNKEL (reference sequence). This CDR3 is 16 amino acids long. CDR3 residues: CASRQGGTGSGNTIYF.

This chain links TRBV30 with TRBJ2-2. The CDR3 spans 14 residues. Germline loops: CDR1 GTSNPN, CDR2 SVGIG (reference sequence). The CDR3 reads CAWSVFVSGGELFF. Full variable domain (outside the CDR3, taken from reference TRBV30 and TRBJ2-2): SQTIHQWPATLVQPVGSPLSLECTVEGTSNPNLYWYRQAAGRGLQLLFYSVGIGQISSEVPQNLSASRPQDRQFILSSKKLLLSDSGFYLCAWSVFVSGGELFFGEGSRLTVL.

This sequence joins TRBV29-1 and TRBJ2-7. There are 12 residues in the CDR3. The germline V gene has CDR1 SQVTM and CDR2 ANQGSEA. The CDR3 region is CSVQGGPYEQYF.

This rearrangement joins TRBV10-2 to TRBJ2-1; TCRdb reports TRBD2, a call that lacks DNA to check it against. CDR1 is WSHSY and CDR2 is SAAADI in the germline V gene. CDR3 length: 19 amino acids. The chain's CDR3 is CASSGASGRDSTMWNEQFF.

The genes are TRBV7-9 and TRBJ2-2. Germline V gene data show CDR1 as SEHNR and CDR2 as FQNEAQ (reference sequence). This CDR3 spans 15 amino acids. This CDR3 reads CASSLSGVYSGELFF.

J is TRBJ2-2 and V is TRBV3-1; TCRdb picks TRBD2, but there is no DNA to check that call. The CDR3 is made up of 16 amino acids. Germline CDR1 is LGHDT and CDR2 is YNNKEL (reference sequence). CDR3 in amino acids: CASSQVPAGGPGELFF.

The chain carries TRBV20-1 and TRBJ2-2; TCRdb lists TRBD2, though no DNA is available to test this call. CDR1 is DFQATT, CDR2 SNEGSKA, per germline (reference sequence). This CDR3 comprises 16 residues. Here the CDR3 reads CSAMASGRAVTGELFF.

J is TRBJ2-1 and V is TRBV3-1; TCRdb's assignment of TRBD2 cannot be checked, as there is no DNA. This CDR3 spans 15 amino acids. CDR1 and CDR2 (germline): LGHDT, YNNKEL (reference sequence). This chain's CDR3 is CASSRLASGNNEQFF.